What follows are 22 T cell receptor beta chains derived from one specimen sequenced in a study of blood T cell repertoires in COVID-19. TCRdb's table, derived via immunoSEQ multiplex PCR, lists solely in-frame clones and lacks some. The table has tens of thousands of clones, approximately 90% seen once. Specimen: peripheral blood. Receptors originate from a woman aged 80 or older with acute or convalescent COVID-19.

This sequence joins TRBV11-2 and TRBJ2-3, with D maybe TRBD2 (6 bases). Germline-derived CDR1 and CDR2 are SGHAT and FQNNGV. The germline V and J ends were trimmed by 7 bases and 3 bases, with 20 bases remaining between them. CDR3 length: 16 residues. For the CDR3, the DNA is TGTGCCAGCACCCTCCGGGTCGGGGGACGGACAGATACGCAGTATTTT. Translated, it gives CASTLRVGGRTDTQYF.

The gene calls are TRBV25-1 and TRBJ1-6; D gene ambiguous. The V and J ends lost 3 bases and 5 bases respectively, with 8 bases between them. This CDR3 region has 14 residues. Germline CDR1 reads MGHDK; CDR2 reads SYGVNS. The CDR3 DNA reads TGTGCCAGCAGTGAGGCCACAGATAATTCACCCCTCCACTTT. Its protein is CASSEATDNSPLHF.

The chain employs TRBV25-1 and TRBJ1-3, with 7 nucleotides matching TRBD1. V dropped 5 bases and J dropped 0; count of bases not matched to a gene: 4. The CDR3 contains 15 residues. From germline, CDR1 is MGHDK and CDR2 SYGVNS. The CDR3 region is CASSRGPSSGNTIYF. The CDR3 DNA reads as TGTGCCAGCAGTAGGGGGCCCAGCTCTGGAAACACCATATATTTT.

This sequence joins TRBV2 and TRBJ1-2, with TRBD1 matching over 8 bases. The V segment lost 4 bases and the J segment 7 bases; nucleotides outside the gene matches: 2. Germline V lookup: CDR1 SNHLY, CDR2 FYNNEI. This CDR3 contains 12 residues. DNA of the CDR3: TGTGCCAGCAGTGGGACAGGGTTTGGCTACACCTTC. It codes for CASSGTGFGYTF.

This sequence joins TRBV7-9 and TRBJ2-7; TRBD1 matches at 9 bases. The CDR3 is 15 amino acids. Germline V gene sequence: CDR1 SEHNR, CDR2 FQNEAQ (reference sequence). The J segment lost 4 bases and the V segment lost 4 bases, leaving 8 bases of the junction unmatched. CDR3 loop: CASSSERDRAYEQYF. The CDR3, as DNA: TGTGCCAGCAGCTCAGAGAGGGACAGGGCTTACGAGCAGTACTTC. The whole variable domain, remainder taken from reference TRBV7-9 and TRBJ2-7, is DTGVSQNPRHKITKRGQNVTFRCDPISEHNRLYWYRQTLGQGPEFLTYFQNEAQLEKSRLLSDRFSAERPKGSFSTLEIQRTEQGDSAMYLCASSSERDRAYEQYFGPGTRLTVT.

CDR3 in amino acids: CASSIFPYNSPLHF. For the CDR3, the DNA is TGTGCCAGTAGTATATTCCCATATAATTCACCCCTCCACTTT. V gene TRBV19 combines with J gene TRBJ1-6; no clear D gene. V dropped 2 bases and J dropped 4 bases, with 6 bases sitting between them. The CDR3 extends over 14 amino acids. Germline CDR1 reads LNHDA; CDR2 reads SQIVND (reference sequence). Drawing the rest from reference TRBV19 and TRBJ1-6, the complete variable domain is DGGITQSPKYLFRKEGQNVTLSCEQNLNHDAMYWYRQDPGQGLRLIYYSQIVNDFQKGDIAEGYSVSREKKESFPLTVTSAQKNPTAFYLCASSIFPYNSPLHFGNGTRLTVT.

This clone has just one count. As DNA, the CDR3 is TGTGCCCCCGGGTCCCCTAGTGAAAAACTGTTTTTT. Translating gives CAPGSPSEKLFF. The chain carries TRBV19 and TRBJ1-4; no reliable D call. The CDR3 sequence is 12 residues long. Germline lookup yields CDR1 LNHDA and CDR2 SQIVND (reference sequence). V lost 11 bases to trimming and J lost 7 bases, with 14 bases between them.

The V gene is TRBV6-5, the J gene TRBJ1-2; the match to TRBD1 covers 8 bases. This CDR3 comprises 15 residues. The junction had 7 bases not matched to a gene; V was cut back by 4 bases and J by 3 bases. Germline V gene data show CDR1 as MNHEY and CDR2 as SVGAGI. CDR3: CASSSQYRGDYGYTF. Here the CDR3 DNA reads TGTGCCAGCAGTTCACAATACAGGGGGGACTATGGCTACACCTTC.

The V and J genes are TRBV9 and TRBJ2-4; 9 nucleotides match TRBD1. V was clipped by 3 bases and J by 2 bases; unmatched bases: 6. This CDR3 is 16 amino acids long. CDR1 is SGDLS, CDR2 YYNGEE, per germline. CDR3: CASSGSQGAPKNIQYF. CDR3 nucleotide sequence: TGTGCCAGCAGCGGCTCACAGGGGGCTCCCAAAAACATTCAGTACTTC.

The chain has TRBV5-1 and TRBJ2-1; TRBD2 matches 10 bases. The trim removed 1 base at V and 8 bases at J, leaving 12 bases unmatched. Germline values: CDR1 SGHRS, CDR2 YFSETQ. CDR3 length: 17 amino acids. CDR3 DNA sequence: TGCGCCAGCAGCTTGTTTGGGGCTAGCGGGAGAGGGGATGAGCAGTTCTTC. Translating gives CASSLFGASGRGDEQFF.

The CDR3 DNA is TGTGCCAGCAACCTGAGGACAGGGGGACCTGGAAACACCATATATTTT. Its protein is CASNLRTGGPGNTIYF. V gene TRBV5-6 combines with J gene TRBJ1-3, with 10 positions matching TRBD1. Germline V gene lookup returns CDR1 SGHDT and CDR2 YYEEEE. Trimming cost V 6 bases and J 2 bases; bases outside gene matches: 8. The CDR3 loop spans 16 amino acids.

The gene calls are TRBV3-1 (or the pseudogene TRBV3-2) and TRBJ1-2; D may be TRBD1 (5 bases). Germline V gene data show CDR1 as LGHDT and CDR2 as YNNKEL (reference sequence). Trimming left V 4 bases short and J 0 bases short, with 24 bases between. This CDR3 is 19 amino acids long. The CDR3 sequence is CASSLSTNTRGSPNYGYTF. In nucleotides, the CDR3 is TGTGCCAGCAGCCTAAGTACTAATACAAGGGGTAGCCCTAACTATGGCTACACCTTC.

DNA of the CDR3: TGTGCCAGCAGCACCCGCCGGGCGGGATACAATGAGCAGTTCTTC. It translates to CASSTRRAGYNEQFF. The chain joins TRBV7-2 to TRBJ2-1; D is perhaps TRBD2 (6 bases). Trimming shortened V by 5 bases and J by 4 bases, and 15 bases separated the two germline ends. This CDR3 is 15 amino acids long. Germline V gene sequence: CDR1 SGHTA, CDR2 FQGNSA.

In its sample, this clone was seen a few times. The chain couples TRBV7-9 to TRBJ2-7; TRBD2 matches 11 bases. In germline, CDR1 is SEHNR, CDR2 FQNEAQ (reference sequence). V lost 3 bases and J lost 6; bases outside the gene matches: 7. The CDR3 length is 15 residues. CDR3 DNA sequence: TGTGCCAGCAGCTTGATTAGCGGGAGGGCCTCCGAGCAGTACTTC. This encodes CASSLISGRASEQYF.

This chain links TRBV9 with TRBJ1-2; TRBD1 matches at 7 bases. CDR1 and CDR2 (germline): SGDLS, YYNGEE. V gave up 0 bases and J gave up 0 bases; unmatched junction bases: 11. The CDR3 sequence is 18 residues long. The CDR3: CASSVDVGWDRTNYGYTF. The CDR3 DNA follows: TGTGCCAGCAGCGTAGATGTAGGGTGGGACAGAACTAACTATGGCTACACCTTC.

J is TRBJ2-5 and V is TRBV18; TRBD2 agrees at 13 bases. The germline gives CDR1 KGHSH, CDR2 LQKENI. The CDR3 is 16 amino acids. V was pared by 3 bases and J by 2 bases, with 3 bases of the junction left unmatched. CDR3 nucleotide sequence: TGTGCCAGCTCACCGACTAGCGGGGGGCTTCAAGAGACCCAGTACTTC. Residues: CASSPTSGGLQETQYF.

The chain links TRBV3-1 (or the pseudogene TRBV3-2) to TRBJ2-1; 10 bases agree with TRBD2. CDR1 and CDR2 from the germline V gene are LGHDT and YNNKEL (reference sequence). The CDR3 has 15 residues. Trimming took 1 base from V and 4 from J; bases not matched to a gene: 1. The CDR3 is CASSQASGGYNEQFF. The CDR3 bases are TGTGCCAGCAGCCAAGCTAGCGGGGGATACAATGAGCAGTTCTTC.

As DNA, the CDR3 is TGCGCCAGCAGCTTGAGGAGTTTAGGCGGAAACACTGAAGCTTTCTTT. Its protein product is CASSLRSLGGNTEAFF. The J gene is TRBJ1-1, the V gene TRBV5-1; D is undetermined. Germline V gives CDR1 SGHRS, CDR2 YFSETQ. V was trimmed by 1 base and J by 2 bases, leaving 15 bases between them. The CDR3 contains 16 residues.

The CDR3 sequence is CASSQEFGRLVANTGELFF. CDR3 in DNA: TGCGCCAGCAGCCAAGAATTCGGAAGACTAGTCGCGAACACCGGGGAGCTGTTTTTT. V and J are TRBV4-3 and TRBJ2-2; TRBD2 might be the D (6 bases). This CDR3 is built from 19 residues. Trimming took 0 bases from V and 0 from J, leaving 17 bases between them. Germline V gives CDR1 LGHNA, CDR2 YSLEER.

This clone was recorded once. The chain combines TRBV18 with TRBJ2-7, with 9 nucleotides matching TRBD1. Germline lookup yields CDR1 KGHSH and CDR2 LQKENI. Trimming removed 4 bases from V and 6 bases from J; junction bases left unmatched: 4. This CDR3 contains 13 residues. As DNA, the CDR3 is TGTGCCAGCTCACAAGACAGGGGGGCCGAGCAGTACTTC. Its translation: CASSQDRGAEQYF.

DNA of the CDR3: TGTGCCAGCAGTCTTTTACGGCTTGGGGGGGGACACGAGCAGTACTTC. This sequence encodes CASSLLRLGGGHEQYF. The chain has TRBV7-2 and TRBJ2-7, with 7 bases identical to TRBD2. CDR3 size: 16 residues. J gave up 5 bases and V 6 bases, and 16 bases lay outside the gene matches. Germline CDR1 is SGHTA and CDR2 is FQGNSA.

The rearrangement joins TRBV25-1 to TRBJ2-5, with 8 nucleotides matching TRBD1. Looked up from germline, CDR1 is MGHDK and CDR2 is SYGVNS. The CDR3 sequence is 13 residues long. V shed 10 bases and J 5 bases; nucleotides not matched to a gene: 9. In nucleotides, the CDR3 is TGTGCCACCGGGATTAGACAGGGGGAGACCCAGTACTTC. This gives the protein CATGIRQGETQYF.